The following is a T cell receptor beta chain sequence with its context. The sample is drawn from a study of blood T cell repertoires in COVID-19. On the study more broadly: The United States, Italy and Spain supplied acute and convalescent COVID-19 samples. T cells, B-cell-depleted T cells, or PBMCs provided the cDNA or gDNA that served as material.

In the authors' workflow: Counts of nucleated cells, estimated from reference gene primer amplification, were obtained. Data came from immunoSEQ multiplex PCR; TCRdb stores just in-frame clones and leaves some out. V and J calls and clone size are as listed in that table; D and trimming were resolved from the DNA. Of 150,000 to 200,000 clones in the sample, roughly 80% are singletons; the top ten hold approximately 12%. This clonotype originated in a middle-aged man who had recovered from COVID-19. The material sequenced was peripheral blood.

CDR3 nucleotide sequence: TGTGCCAGCAGCCTGGGGGCGGGAGACCCGGACAATGAGCAGTTCTTC. Translated: CASSLGAGDPDNEQFF. The chain links TRBV5-8 to TRBJ2-1; maybe TRBD2 (7 bases). The CDR3 has 16 amino acids. Germline CDR1 and CDR2: SGHTS and YDEGEE. V lost 4 bases and J lost 5, with 19 bases in between.